Shown below are 29 T cell receptor beta chains from a single sample sequenced in a study of blood T cell repertoires in COVID-19. Assay: immunoSEQ multiplex PCR; the TCRdb copy retains only in-frame clones and omits some. In the table there are some 130,000 clones, around 88% of which are singletons. The sequencing sample was made of peripheral blood. The receptors stem from a man aged 60 to 75 with COVID-19, enrolled during active disease.

The chain links TRBV2 to TRBJ2-7, with 9 positions matching TRBD1. Germline CDR1 and CDR2: SNHLY and FYNNEI. The CDR3 has 16 amino acids. V was pared by 8 bases and J by 5 bases, with 16 bases of the junction left unmatched. In DNA, the CDR3 is TGTGCCAGCGGGGAGACAGGGGGAGGGGGTGGCCACGAGCAGTACTTC. Translation: CASGETGGGGGHEQYF.

This clone was observed a single time. J is TRBJ1-2 and V is TRBV19; TRBD1 is a possible D gene (5 bases). Germline V gene data show CDR1 as LNHDA and CDR2 as SQIVND (reference sequence). The germline V and J ends were trimmed by 4 bases and 0 bases, with 9 bases remaining between them. The CDR3 totals 14 residues. The CDR3 reads CASSTGLPNYGYTF. The CDR3 coding sequence is TGTGCCAGTAGTACAGGGCTACCTAACTATGGCTACACCTTC.

V usage is TRBV7-9 and J usage is TRBJ1-1; perhaps TRBD1 as D (6 bases). Germline assignment: CDR1 SEHNR and CDR2 FQNEAQ (reference sequence). The CDR3 contains 14 residues. V was clipped by 3 bases and J by 4 bases, with 12 bases between them. CDR3 in amino acids: CASSFSDRLTEAFF. CDR3 DNA: TGTGCCAGCAGCTTTTCGGACAGACTCACTGAAGCTTTCTTT.

This chain connects TRBV3-1 (or the pseudogene TRBV3-2) to TRBJ2-7; 12 bases line up with TRBD2. Trimming removed 3 bases from V and 3 bases from J; junction bases left unmatched: 6. Germline V gene data show CDR1 as LGHDT and CDR2 as YNNKEL (reference sequence). The CDR3 sequence is 16 residues long. CDR3 DNA: TGTGCCAGCAGCCATAACCCGACTAGCGGGGGCTACGAGCAGTACTTC. Translation: CASSHNPTSGGYEQYF.

The J gene is TRBJ2-7, the V gene TRBV19; no clear D. This CDR3 contains 14 residues. Germline CDR1 LNHDA, CDR2 SQIVND (reference sequence). The germline V and J ends were trimmed by 7 bases and 2 bases, with 15 bases remaining between them. CDR3 amino acids: CASTPQAGPYEQYF. The CDR3 region has the DNA TGTGCCAGTACCCCGCAGGCTGGCCCCTACGAGCAGTACTTC. Full variable domain (outside the CDR3, taken from reference TRBV19 and TRBJ2-7): DGGITQSPKYLFRKEGQNVTLSCEQNLNHDAMYWYRQDPGQGLRLIYYSQIVNDFQKGDIAEGYSVSREKKESFPLTVTSAQKNPTAFYLCASTPQAGPYEQYFGPGTRLTVT.

The J gene is TRBJ1-5, the V gene TRBV14; perhaps TRBD1 as D (6 bases). Looked up from germline, CDR1 is SGHDN and CDR2 is FVKESK. Trimming cost V 2 bases and J 2 bases, with 13 bases left between them. The CDR3 length is 16 residues. The CDR3 bases are TGTGCCAGCAGCCAACCTCAGGGGCGACGCAATCAGCCCCAGCATTTT. Translation gives CASSQPQGRRNQPQHF.

The V gene is TRBV10-3, the J gene TRBJ2-3; 7 nucleotides match TRBD1. V gave up 7 bases and J gave up 1 base; unmatched junction bases: 5. Germline V gene sequence: CDR1 ENHRY, CDR2 SYGVKD. There are 14 residues in the CDR3. The CDR3 spells CAIKGAFRTDTQYF. For the CDR3, the DNA is TGTGCCATCAAGGGGGCCTTTCGCACAGATACGCAGTATTTT.

The rearrangement joins TRBV19 to TRBJ1-5; a weak D match, TRBD1 (6 bases). Trimming shortened V by 6 bases and J by 6 bases, and 18 bases separated the two germline ends. Germline V gives CDR1 LNHDA, CDR2 SQIVND (reference sequence). The CDR3 extends over 15 amino acids. Written as DNA, the CDR3 is TGTGCCAGTAGCCTAACAGGGATGAGAGGTCAGCCCCAGCATTTT. Protein sequence: CASSLTGMRGQPQHF.

This chain joins TRBV5-1 and TRBJ1-1; D possibly corresponds to TRBD1 (5 bases). The V end was cut by 6 bases, the J end by 1 base, with 10 bases between. CDR1 and CDR2 from the germline V gene are SGHRS and YFSETQ. The CDR3 has 13 amino acids. CDR3 amino acids: CASKTVQNTEAFF. The CDR3 nucleotides are TGCGCCAGCAAGACAGTACAGAACACTGAAGCTTTCTTT.

The chain has TRBV28 and TRBJ1-5, with 7 nucleotides matching TRBD1. After removal of 4 bases from V and 5 bases from J, the junction contained 5 bases not matched to a gene. CDR1 and CDR2 (germline): MDHEN, SYDVKM. The CDR3 consists of 14 residues. CDR3 nucleotides: TGTGCCAGCAGTTCGGGACAGCTCCATCAGCCCCAGCATTTT. Encoded protein: CASSSGQLHQPQHF.

This clone was detected only a few times. The CDR3 reads CASSLAFEQYF. CDR3 DNA sequence: TGTGCCAGCAGCTTGGCCTTCGAGCAGTACTTC. This rearrangement joins TRBV5-6 to TRBJ2-7; no definite D call. The V end was cut by 0 bases, the J end by 6 bases, with 4 bases between. The CDR3 covers 11 residues. From germline, CDR1 is SGHDT and CDR2 YYEEEE.

The chain joins TRBV10-3 to TRBJ2-6; maybe TRBD1 (6 bases). CDR1 is ENHRY and CDR2 is SYGVKD in the germline V gene. This CDR3 contains 16 residues. The ends were cut back, 8 bases at V and 2 bases at J, with 16 bases in the middle. CDR3 protein: CAIRGDTFPGANVLTF. CDR3 sequence (DNA): TGTGCCATCCGAGGGGACACCTTCCCTGGGGCCAACGTCCTGACTTTC.

The genes are TRBV3-1 (or the pseudogene TRBV3-2) and TRBJ1-1; a possible D gene is TRBD1 (5 bases). Per germline, CDR1 LGHDT and CDR2 YNNKEL (reference sequence). Trimming removed 1 base from V and 8 bases from J, with 8 bases in between. The CDR3 is 12 amino acids. The CDR3 DNA sequence: TGTGCCAGCAGCCAAGGGGGGAGGGAAGCTTTCTTT. Protein sequence: CASSQGGREAFF.

The CDR3 here is CASSFGLNRNNEQFF. The CDR3 DNA reads TGTGCCAGCAGCTTCGGTTTAAACAGGAACAATGAGCAGTTCTTC. The chain joins TRBV7-2 to TRBJ2-1; TRBD1 is a possible D gene (5 bases). Germline loops: CDR1 SGHTA, CDR2 FQGNSA. Trimming removed 3 bases at V and 5 bases at J, with 14 bases between. This CDR3 is 15 amino acids long.

V gene TRBV6-6 combines with J gene TRBJ1-4; D perhaps matches TRBD1 (5 bases). In germline, CDR1 is MNHNY, CDR2 SVGAGI (reference sequence). This CDR3 spans 15 amino acids. Deletions cut 2 bases from V and 5 bases from J, with 12 bases between. The CDR3 sequence: CASSYGGVLNEKLFF. CDR3 bases: TGTGCCAGCAGTTACGGAGGGGTGCTAAATGAAAAACTGTTTTTT.

This clone was counted once. V and J are TRBV19 and TRBJ1-1, with TRBD1 identical over 8 bases. Looked up from germline, CDR1 is LNHDA and CDR2 is SQIVND (reference sequence). This CDR3 is 11 amino acids long. After removal of 4 bases from V and 8 bases from J, the junction contained 0 bases not matched to a gene. The CDR3: CASSRQGEAFF. CDR3 in DNA: TGTGCCAGTAGTAGACAGGGGGAAGCTTTCTTT.

The chain recombines TRBV5-1 with TRBJ1-4; no clear D gene. CDR3 length equals 16 residues. With 4 bases removed from V and 0 bases from J, the gap between germline ends came to 13 bases. Germline V gene sequence: CDR1 SGHRS, CDR2 YFSETQ. CDR3 region: CASSLGSAATNEKLFF. The CDR3 DNA follows: TGCGCCAGCAGCCTGGGGTCCGCGGCAACTAATGAAAAACTGTTTTTT.

The chain is built from TRBV5-1 and TRBJ1-1; the D gene is possibly TRBD1 (5 bases). Trimming took 0 bases from V and 3 from J, leaving 12 bases between them. CDR1 SGHRS and CDR2 YFSETQ come from the germline V gene. This CDR3 has 15 amino acids. The CDR3 DNA reads TGCGCCAGCAGCTTGGGTGGGTGGGGGGACACTGAAGCTTTCTTT. Amino acid sequence: CASSLGGWGDTEAFF.

The V and J genes are TRBV6-5 and TRBJ2-7; 8 bases are a match to TRBD1. CDR3 size: 14 residues. J gave up 2 bases and V 6 bases, and 6 bases lay outside the gene matches. Germline CDR1 is MNHEY and CDR2 is SVGAGI. The CDR3 DNA sequence: TGTGCCAGCAGGGACGGGACAGGAGCCTACGAGCAGTACTTC. Translation gives CASRDGTGAYEQYF.

The genes are TRBV11-2 and TRBJ1-1; possible D gene TRBD1, 5 bases. Germline-derived CDR1 and CDR2 are SGHAT and FQNNGV. This CDR3 has 12 residues. Trimming pared 4 bases from V and 9 bases from J, leaving 12 bases between. CDR3 sequence: CASSSAGRQAFF. In DNA, the CDR3 is TGTGCCAGCAGCTCGGCGGGACGCCAAGCTTTCTTT.

This clone was picked up a small number of times. CDR3 coding DNA: TGTGCCAGCAGCTTTTTCCCGGGGGACGATAACTATGGCTACACCTTC. This gives the protein CASSFFPGDDNYGYTF. V is TRBV7-6 and J is TRBJ1-2, with a tentative D call TRBD1 (5 bases). The CDR3 sequence is 16 residues long. Trimming removed 3 bases from V and 1 base from J, with 15 bases in between. Per the germline V gene, CDR1 is SGHVS and CDR2 is FNYEAQ.

This chain uses TRBV5-1 with TRBJ1-1; D ambiguous. The ends were cut back, 1 base at V and 4 bases at J, with 8 bases in the middle. Germline-derived CDR1 and CDR2 are SGHRS and YFSETQ. The length of the CDR3 is 13 residues. The CDR3 here is CASSLTGGTEAFF. The CDR3 DNA is TGCGCCAGCAGCTTGACGGGTGGCACTGAAGCTTTCTTT.

J is TRBJ1-3 and V is TRBV4-1; 7 bases are a match to TRBD1. The CDR3 has 17 amino acids. Germline V gene data show CDR1 as MGHRA and CDR2 as YSYEKL. Trimming took 4 bases from V and 0 from J; bases not matched to a gene: 9. Here the CDR3 DNA reads TGCGCCAGCAGCCCACGTGAGGGGGCCTTCTCTGGAAACACCATATATTTT. Translated: CASSPREGAFSGNTIYF.

This chain uses TRBV7-9 with TRBJ1-1; D perhaps matches TRBD1 (6 bases). CDR1 and CDR2 from the germline V gene are SEHNR and FQNEAQ (reference sequence). V was shortened by 5 bases and J by 1 base, with 11 bases between the two germline ends. The CDR3 is 14 amino acids. The CDR3 DNA reads TGTGCCAGCAGCCCAAAGGACAGGAACACTGAAGCTTTCTTT. It translates to CASSPKDRNTEAFF. Filled out from reference TRBV7-9 and TRBJ1-1, the complete variable domain reads DTGVSQNPRHKITKRGQNVTFRCDPISEHNRLYWYRQTLGQGPEFLTYFQNEAQLEKSRLLSDRFSAERPKGSFSTLEIQRTEQGDSAMYLCASSPKDRNTEAFFGQGTRLTVV.

This clone showed up just once. V usage is TRBV4-3 and J usage is TRBJ1-2; 7 bases align to TRBD1. J lost 4 bases, V lost 4 bases, and 12 bases had no gene match. The germline V gene encodes CDR1 LGHNA and CDR2 YSLEER. CDR3 length: 16 residues. The DNA of the CDR3 is TGCGCCAGCAGCCCGGGACAGAATCATTATTCCTATGGCTACACCTTC. It is translated as CASSPGQNHYSYGYTF.

V gene TRBV2 combines with J gene TRBJ1-5; D might be TRBD1 (6 bases). Germline values: CDR1 SNHLY, CDR2 FYNNEI. This CDR3 contains 16 residues. V was clipped by 6 bases and J by 3 bases, with 18 bases between them. The CDR3 spells CASSLLYRELNQPQHF. The CDR3 coding sequence is TGTGCCAGCAGCCTACTTTACAGGGAACTCAATCAGCCCCAGCATTTT.

The chain joins TRBV7-3 to TRBJ1-1; D gene uncertain. CDR1 is SGHTA, CDR2 FQGTGA, per germline. V lost 4 bases and J lost 5, with 11 bases in between. This CDR3 spans 13 amino acids. The CDR3 sequence is CASSYGDGTEAFF. The CDR3 coding sequence is TGTGCCAGCAGCTACGGAGACGGGACTGAAGCTTTCTTT.

This clone has just one count. The V call is TRBV5-6, the J call TRBJ1-2; D uncertain. The CDR3 is 14 amino acids. Trimming removed 1 base at V and 8 bases at J, with 15 bases between. Germline lookup yields CDR1 SGHDT and CDR2 YYEEEE. The CDR3 DNA reads TGTGCCAGCAGCTTGAGGACTGGCCTACCCGGCTACACCTTC. It codes for CASSLRTGLPGYTF. Based on the CDR3 plus reference TRBV5-6 and TRBJ1-2, the full variable domain is DAGVTQSPTHLIKTRGQQVTLRCSPKSGHDTVSWYQQALGQGPQFIFQYYEEEERQRGNFPDRFSGHQFPNYSSELNVNALLLGDSALYLCASSLRTGLPGYTFGSGTRLTVV.

This sequence joins TRBV5-1 and TRBJ2-2, with a possible D match to TRBD2 (5 bases). Germline V gene lookup returns CDR1 SGHRS and CDR2 YFSETQ. The CDR3 runs 16 residues. The germline V and J ends were trimmed by 0 bases and 4 bases, with 13 bases remaining between them. The CDR3 sequence is CASSLADYSGTGELFF. CDR3 sequence (DNA): TGCGCCAGCAGCTTGGCCGACTATTCGGGCACCGGGGAGCTGTTTTTT.